This passage covers 23 T cell receptor beta chains from one sample sequenced in a study of blood T cell repertoires in COVID-19. TCRdb keeps only in-frame clones here, not all; method: immunoSEQ multiplex PCR. Of around 310,000 clones in the sample, nearly 90% were seen once. Sequenced material: peripheral blood. Receptors originate from a woman in her 40s with COVID-19, enrolled during active disease.

The sample holds a few counts of this clone. The CDR3 DNA follows: TGTGCCAGCATGAGGGGGAACAGCAATCAGCCCCAGCATTTT. Amino acids: CASMRGNSNQPQHF. The genes are TRBV2 and TRBJ1-5; perhaps TRBD1 as D (6 bases). With 7 bases removed from V and 1 base from J, the gap between germline ends came to 11 bases. CDR1 is SNHLY, CDR2 FYNNEI, per germline. This CDR3 contains 14 residues.

This chain uses TRBV29-1 with TRBJ2-7, with D unresolved. Per the germline V gene, CDR1 is SQVTM and CDR2 is ANQGSEA. V lost 7 bases and J lost 3, with 13 bases in between. The CDR3 covers 12 residues. CDR3 in DNA: TGCAGCGATCGACCTGAGGACTACGAGCAGTACTTC. This encodes CSDRPEDYEQYF.

The chain uses TRBV6-5 and TRBJ1-5, with D maybe TRBD1 (5 bases). V lost 4 bases to trimming and J lost 5 bases, with 15 bases between them. Germline V lookup: CDR1 MNHEY, CDR2 SVGAGI. CDR3 length: 15 amino acids. The CDR3 region is CASSFNQGPDQPQHF. The CDR3, as DNA: TGTGCCAGCAGTTTCAACCAGGGCCCCGATCAGCCCCAGCATTTT.

V usage is TRBV6-2 or TRBV6-3 and J usage is TRBJ1-2; D is possibly TRBD1 (5 bases). V lost 5 bases to trimming and J lost 4 bases, with 8 bases between them. The germline CDR1 and CDR2 sequences are MNHEY and SVGEGT. The CDR3 length is 12 residues. The DNA of the CDR3 is TGTGCCAGCAGTAGGGACTTCTATGGCTACACCTTC. Translation: CASSRDFYGYTF.

This sequence joins TRBV5-1 and TRBJ1-6; 9 nucleotides agree with TRBD1. CDR3 length: 19 residues. Germline V gene data show CDR1 as SGHRS and CDR2 as YFSETQ. J gave up 0 bases and V 0 bases, and 7 bases lay outside the gene matches. In DNA, the CDR3 is TGCGCCAGCAGCTTGGACCCTCCGGGACAGGGCTCCTATAATTCACCCCTCCACTTT. Translated: CASSLDPPGQGSYNSPLHF. The full variable domain, in which reference TRBV5-1 and TRBJ1-6 provide the parts outside the CDR3, is KAGVTQTPRYLIKTRGQQVTLSCSPISGHRSVSWYQQTPGQGLQFLFEYFSETQRNKGNFPGRFSGRQFSNSRSEMNVSTLELGDSALYLCASSLDPPGQGSYNSPLHFGNGTRLTVT.

The V gene is TRBV28, the J gene TRBJ2-3, with a weak D call TRBD2 (5 bases). The CDR3 extends over 15 amino acids. CDR1 is MDHEN and CDR2 is SYDVKM in the germline V gene. V was pared by 6 bases and J by 4 bases, with 17 bases between. CDR3 DNA sequence: TGTGCCAGCAGGGGGAGCCTGCTTGTTGCAGATACGCAGTATTTT. Translation: CASRGSLLVADTQYF.

This chain joins TRBV5-6 and TRBJ2-7; 7 positions agree with TRBD1. The V gene's germline CDR1 is SGHDT and CDR2 YYEEEE. After removal of 0 bases from V and 2 bases from J, the junction contained 11 bases not matched to a gene. The CDR3 has 17 residues. CDR3 sequence reads: CASSLGGTDGFTYEQYF. CDR3 nucleotide sequence: TGTGCCAGCAGCTTGGGGGGGACAGACGGGTTCACCTACGAGCAGTACTTC.

This clone has just one count. This sequence joins TRBV4-3 and TRBJ2-1; weak D call: TRBD2 (6 bases). The germline gives CDR1 LGHNA, CDR2 YSLEER. The V gene lost 0 bases and the J gene lost 4 bases, with 7 bases spanning the gap. CDR3 size: 14 residues. The CDR3 coding sequence is TGCGCCAGCAGCCAAGAACTAGCTTACAATGAGCAGTTCTTC. This translates into CASSQELAYNEQFF.

In the case of this clone: The same CDR3 arises from other DNA sequences in this sample as well. This chain uses TRBV30 with TRBJ1-1; maybe TRBD1 (5 bases). The CDR3 covers 12 residues. V lost 0 bases and J lost 5, with 7 bases in between. Per the germline V gene, CDR1 is GTSNPN and CDR2 is SVGIG (reference sequence). Here the CDR3 reads CAWSVRGTEAFF. The CDR3 coding sequence is TGTGCCTGGAGTGTCCGGGGGACTGAAGCTTTCTTT. The whole variable domain, filled in from reference TRBV30 and TRBJ1-1, reads SQTIHQWPATLVQPVGSPLSLECTVEGTSNPNLYWYRQAAGRGLQLLFYSVGIGQISSEVPQNLSASRPQDRQFILSSKKLLLSDSGFYLCAWSVRGTEAFFGQGTRLTVV.

Of note for this clone: An end of the junction differs from the germline gene, which may be a read error. This sequence joins TRBV12-3 or TRBV12-4 and TRBJ1-3, with 7 bases lining up with TRBD1. The CDR3 has 11 residues. DNA for the CDR3: TGTGCCAGCAGTGCCAGACAGGGCTCCAATTTT. This encodes CASSARQGSNF.

This chain's CDR3 is CSVRAGGPYEQYF. The CDR3, as DNA: TGCAGCGTGAGGGCGGGAGGGCCCTACGAGCAGTACTTC. The rearrangement links TRBV29-1 to TRBJ2-7; 9 bases align to TRBD2. Germline V CDR1 and CDR2: SQVTM, ANQGSEA. The CDR3 has 13 residues. J was trimmed by 2 bases and V by 6 bases; bases with no gene match: 5.

The chain combines TRBV20-1 with TRBJ2-1; maybe TRBD1 (5 bases). The CDR3 is 11 amino acids. V was shortened by 6 bases and J by 10 bases, with 13 bases between the two germline ends. The germline V gene has CDR1 DFQATT and CDR2 SNEGSKA (reference sequence). CDR3: CSASDNIEQFF. The CDR3 DNA reads as TGCAGTGCCTCGGACAACATAGAGCAGTTCTTC.

This clone was counted a single time. This sequence joins TRBV15 and TRBJ2-5; no reliable D call. This CDR3 spans 15 amino acids. CDR1 and CDR2 (germline): LNHNV, YYDKDF (reference sequence). The V end lost 0 bases, the J end lost 5 bases, and 13 bases lay between the germline ends. The CDR3 here is CATSRDRSRSETQYF. The DNA of the CDR3 is TGTGCCACCAGCAGAGATCGGTCCCGCTCCGAGACCCAGTACTTC.

The chain uses TRBV5-1 and TRBJ1-4; tentative D call: TRBD1 (6 bases). V gave up 2 bases and J gave up 8 bases, with 13 bases separating them. The germline gives CDR1 SGHRS, CDR2 YFSETQ. This CDR3 spans 14 amino acids. The CDR3 loop reads CASSFNRVGEKLFF. The CDR3 DNA follows: TGCGCCAGCAGCTTCAACAGGGTCGGGGAAAAACTGTTTTTT.

This clone was counted only a few times. The chain is built from TRBV7-9 and TRBJ1-2; D is unclear. V was pared by 1 base and J by 8 bases, with 14 bases between. This CDR3 has 14 residues. The V gene's germline CDR1 is SEHNR and CDR2 FQNEAQ (reference sequence). The CDR3 region has the DNA TGTGCCAGCAGCTTAGGTCCGGAGGCCAGGGGCTACACCTTC. This gives the protein CASSLGPEARGYTF.

The gene calls are TRBV2 and TRBJ1-5, with TRBD1 matching over 8 bases. CDR1 SNHLY and CDR2 FYNNEI come from the germline V gene. The CDR3 spans 14 residues. V dropped 4 bases and J dropped 7; count of bases not matched to a gene: 6. The chain's CDR3 is CASSATGENQPQHF. The CDR3 DNA reads as TGTGCCAGCAGTGCGACAGGGGAGAACCAGCCCCAGCATTTT.

This chain joins TRBV15 and TRBJ2-3, with D uncertain. Trimming left V 5 bases short and J 0 bases short, with 6 bases between. Germline V gene sequence: CDR1 LNHNV, CDR2 YYDKDF (reference sequence). CDR3 length: 13 amino acids. The CDR3 here is CATSGRSTDTQYF. The CDR3, as DNA: TGTGCCACCAGCGGTAGAAGCACAGATACGCAGTATTTT.

The rearrangement joins TRBV28 to TRBJ1-4; D is perhaps TRBD1 (5 bases). Germline assignment: CDR1 MDHEN and CDR2 SYDVKM. Trimming took 6 bases from V and 8 from J, leaving 19 bases between them. The CDR3 totals 15 residues. The chain's CDR3 is CASSSPGGAGEKLFF. CDR3 DNA sequence: TGTGCCAGCAGCTCCCCTGGGGGAGCGGGAGAAAAACTGTTTTTT.

The rearrangement joins TRBV4-1 to TRBJ2-3, with 14 bases aligning to TRBD2. The CDR3 sequence is 18 residues long. With 2 bases clipped from V and 2 bases from J, the junction kept 6 bases outside the gene matches. Germline CDR1 reads MGHRA; CDR2 reads YSYEKL. CDR3 sequence: CASSQFGTSGGNTDTQYF. The CDR3 nucleotides read TGCGCCAGCAGCCAATTCGGGACTAGCGGGGGAAACACAGATACGCAGTATTTT.

This clone was recorded a few times. J is TRBJ1-5 and V is TRBV3-1 (or the pseudogene TRBV3-2), with unresolved D. Germline lookup yields CDR1 LGHDT and CDR2 YNNKEL (reference sequence). V lost 1 base to trimming and J lost 1 base, with 8 bases between them. The CDR3 length is 15 residues. CDR3 in DNA: TGTGCCAGCAGCCAAGTAATTAGAAGCAATCAGCCCCAGCATTTT. This encodes CASSQVIRSNQPQHF.

The chain links TRBV3-1 (or the pseudogene TRBV3-2) to TRBJ2-3; perhaps TRBD1 as D (8 bases). CDR1 and CDR2 (germline): LGHDT, YNNKEL (reference sequence). This CDR3 contains 15 residues. V lost 2 bases and J 6 bases, leaving 15 bases between the germline ends. CDR3 DNA sequence: TGTGCCAGCAGCCAATTATACAGGGGGGGGGATACGCAGTATTTT. This codes for CASSQLYRGGDTQYF.

The table lists this clone with a count of one. The rearrangement joins TRBV3-1 (or the pseudogene TRBV3-2) to TRBJ2-3; 8 positions agree with TRBD2. With 1 base clipped from V and 2 bases from J, the junction kept 8 bases outside the gene matches. CDR3 size: 17 residues. CDR1 LGHDT and CDR2 YNNKEL come from the germline V gene (reference sequence). This CDR3 reads CASSQVGRGGNTDTQYF. CDR3 nucleotides: TGTGCCAGCAGCCAAGTGGGACGGGGGGGAAACACAGATACGCAGTATTTT.

J is TRBJ2-3 and V is TRBV6-5; the D gene is possibly TRBD1 (5 bases). Looked up from germline, CDR1 is MNHEY and CDR2 is SVGAGI. V lost 6 bases, J lost 1 base, and 14 bases lay in between. This CDR3 comprises 15 residues. The CDR3 region is CASSLDTGRTDTQYF. Here the CDR3 DNA reads TGTGCCAGCAGCCTGGACACCGGGCGCACAGATACGCAGTATTTT.